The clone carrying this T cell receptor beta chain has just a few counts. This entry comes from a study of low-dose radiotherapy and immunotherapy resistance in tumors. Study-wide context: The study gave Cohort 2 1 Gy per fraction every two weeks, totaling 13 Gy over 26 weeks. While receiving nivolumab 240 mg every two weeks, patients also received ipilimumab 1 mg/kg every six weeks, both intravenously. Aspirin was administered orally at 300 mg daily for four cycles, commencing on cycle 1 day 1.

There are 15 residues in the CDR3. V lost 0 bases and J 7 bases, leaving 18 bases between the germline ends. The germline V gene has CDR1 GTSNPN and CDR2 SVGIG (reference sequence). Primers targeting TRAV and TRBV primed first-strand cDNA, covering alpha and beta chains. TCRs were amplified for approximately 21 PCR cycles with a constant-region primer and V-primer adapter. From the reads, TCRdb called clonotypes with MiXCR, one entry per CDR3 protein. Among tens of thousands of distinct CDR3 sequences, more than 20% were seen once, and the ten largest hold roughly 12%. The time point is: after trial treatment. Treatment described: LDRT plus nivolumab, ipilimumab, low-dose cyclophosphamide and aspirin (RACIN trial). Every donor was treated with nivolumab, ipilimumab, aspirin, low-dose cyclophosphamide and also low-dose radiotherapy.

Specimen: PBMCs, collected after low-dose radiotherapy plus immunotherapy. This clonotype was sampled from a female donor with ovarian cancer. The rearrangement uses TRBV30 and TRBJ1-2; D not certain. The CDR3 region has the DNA TGTGCCTGGAGTGTAAATTTAGGACCCTTTTCTGGCTACACCTTC. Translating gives CAWSVNLGPFSGYTF.